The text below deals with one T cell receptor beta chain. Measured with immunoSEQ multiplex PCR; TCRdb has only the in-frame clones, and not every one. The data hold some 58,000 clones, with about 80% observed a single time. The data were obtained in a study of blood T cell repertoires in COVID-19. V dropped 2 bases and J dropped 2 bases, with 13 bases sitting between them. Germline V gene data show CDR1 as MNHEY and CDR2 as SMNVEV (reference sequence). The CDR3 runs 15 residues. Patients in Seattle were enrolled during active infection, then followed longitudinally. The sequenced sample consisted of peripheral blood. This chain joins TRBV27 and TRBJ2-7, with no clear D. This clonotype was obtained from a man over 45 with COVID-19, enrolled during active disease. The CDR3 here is CASSLSSYAPYEQYF. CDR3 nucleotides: TGTGCCAGCAGTTTAAGTAGTTATGCACCCTACGAGCAGTACTTC.